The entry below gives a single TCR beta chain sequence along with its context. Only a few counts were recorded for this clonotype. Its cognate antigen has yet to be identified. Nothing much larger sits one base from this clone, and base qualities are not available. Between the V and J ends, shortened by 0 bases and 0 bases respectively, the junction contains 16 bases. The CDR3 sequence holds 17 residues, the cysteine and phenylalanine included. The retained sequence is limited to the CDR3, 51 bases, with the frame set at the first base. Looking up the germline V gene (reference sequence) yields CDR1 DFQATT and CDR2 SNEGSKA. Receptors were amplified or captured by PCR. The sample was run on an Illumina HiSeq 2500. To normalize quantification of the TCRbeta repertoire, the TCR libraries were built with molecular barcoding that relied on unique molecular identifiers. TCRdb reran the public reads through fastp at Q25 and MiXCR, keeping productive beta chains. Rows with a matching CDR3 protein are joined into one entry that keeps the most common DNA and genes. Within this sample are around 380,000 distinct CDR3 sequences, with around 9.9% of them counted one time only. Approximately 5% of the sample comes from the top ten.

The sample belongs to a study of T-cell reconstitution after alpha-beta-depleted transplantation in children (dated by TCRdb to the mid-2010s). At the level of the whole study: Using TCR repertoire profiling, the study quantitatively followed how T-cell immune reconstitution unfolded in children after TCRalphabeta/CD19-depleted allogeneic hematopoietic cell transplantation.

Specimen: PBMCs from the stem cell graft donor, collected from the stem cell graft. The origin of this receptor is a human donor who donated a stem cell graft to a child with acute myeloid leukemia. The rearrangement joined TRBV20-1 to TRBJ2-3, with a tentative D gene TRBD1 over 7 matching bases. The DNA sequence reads TGCAGTGCTAGAGATCCCTCGTCAGGGGGGAGCACAGATACGCAGTATTTT. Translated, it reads CSARDPSSGGSTDTQYF.